This entry lists 21 T cell receptor beta chains sequenced from one sample in a study of blood T cell repertoires in COVID-19. Sequencing used immunoSEQ multiplex PCR; TCRdb keeps in-frame clones, though not all of them. This sample has over 50,000 clones; around 87% occur once, and the top ten carry 6.6%. The source material was peripheral blood. These receptor sequences come from a man aged 60-69 years with acute or convalescent COVID-19.

This clone was detected only once. The CDR3 DNA sequence: TGTGCCAGCAGCTTAGCGCTAGCGGGGGGGTACAATGAGCAGTTCTTC. Residues: CASSLALAGGYNEQFF. The chain links TRBV7-2 to TRBJ2-1, with 12 bases aligning to TRBD2. J gave up 4 bases and V 0 bases, and 1 base lay outside the gene matches. Germline V CDR1 and CDR2: SGHTA, FQGNSA. CDR3 length equals 16 residues.

The chain uses TRBV27 and TRBJ2-2; D possibly corresponds to TRBD1 (6 bases). CDR1 is MNHEY and CDR2 is SMNVEV in the germline V gene (reference sequence). The length of the CDR3 is 14 residues. With 1 base removed from V and 4 bases from J, the gap between germline ends came to 7 bases. The CDR3 nucleotides read TGTGCCAGCAGTTTATACAGGGCCACCGGGGAGCTGTTTTTT. This encodes CASSLYRATGELFF.

The gene calls are TRBV6-6 and TRBJ2-1, with D possibly being TRBD1 (6 bases). This CDR3 comprises 15 residues. V was shortened by 5 bases and J by 2 bases, with 13 bases between the two germline ends. Per the germline V gene, CDR1 is MNHNY and CDR2 is SVGAGI (reference sequence). CDR3 sequence: CASSKNRVPYNEQFF. The CDR3 DNA reads as TGTGCCAGCAGTAAAAACAGGGTTCCCTACAATGAGCAGTTCTTC.

The CDR3 nucleotides read TGTGCCAGCAGCTTGGAAATAGGGGGCGCCTCAGATACGCAGTATTTT. This encodes CASSLEIGGASDTQYF. The chain carries TRBV5-6 and TRBJ2-3; 7 positions agree with TRBD1. Trimming removed 0 bases from V and 4 bases from J; junction bases left unmatched: 8. The germline gives CDR1 SGHDT, CDR2 YYEEEE. The CDR3 contains 16 residues.

The genes are TRBV4-3 and TRBJ2-2; tentatively, D is TRBD1 (5 bases). Trimming cost V 3 bases and J 6 bases, with 11 bases left between them. CDR3 length: 14 amino acids. Germline V gene data show CDR1 as LGHNA and CDR2 as YSLEER. CDR3 nucleotide sequence: TGCGCCAGCAGCCAGCAAACAGGACCCGGGGAGCTGTTTTTT. Amino acids: CASSQQTGPGELFF.

V gene TRBV25-1 combines with J gene TRBJ1-4, with a possible D match to TRBD1 (5 bases). Germline V gene data show CDR1 as MGHDK and CDR2 as SYGVNS. The CDR3 totals 15 residues. With 4 bases removed from V and 8 bases from J, the gap between germline ends came to 17 bases. Here the CDR3 DNA reads TGTGCCAGCAGTGCGGGCGCGACATGGGGCGAAAAACTGTTTTTT. Its protein is CASSAGATWGEKLFF. Using reference TRBV25-1 and TRBJ1-4 for the parts outside the CDR3, the full variable domain is EADIYQTPRYLVIGTGKKITLECSQTMGHDKMYWYQQDPGMELHLIHYSYGVNSTEKGDLSSESTVSRIRTEHFPLTLESARPSHTSQYLCASSAGATWGEKLFFGSGTQLSVL.

The chain recombines TRBV29-1 with TRBJ1-2, with a tentative D call TRBD1 (5 bases). This CDR3 comprises 12 residues. Germline assignment: CDR1 SQVTM and CDR2 ANQGSEA. V gave up 0 bases and J gave up 8 bases, with 10 bases separating them. The CDR3 nucleotides are TGCAGCGTTGAAGACAGGGCGGAGGGCTACACCTTC. It encodes CSVEDRAEGYTF.

This clone occurred a few times. The chain combines TRBV5-4 with TRBJ2-3, with 13 bases identical to TRBD2. Per the germline V gene, CDR1 is SGHNT and CDR2 is YYREEE (reference sequence). The CDR3 runs to 17 residues. Losses at the gene ends were 4 bases for V and 1 base for J; bases not matched to a gene: 6. The CDR3 sequence is CASSNPGLAGGTDTQYF. CDR3 nucleotide sequence: TGTGCCAGCAGCAACCCAGGACTAGCGGGGGGCACAGATACGCAGTATTTT.

The chain couples TRBV27 to TRBJ1-3; 8 bases fit TRBD1. This CDR3 has 14 amino acids. The germline gives CDR1 MNHEY, CDR2 SMNVEV (reference sequence). V lost 6 bases, J lost 1 base, and 2 bases stayed unmatched. The CDR3: CASRRQGSGNTIYF. CDR3 nucleotide sequence: TGTGCCAGCAGGCGACAGGGGTCTGGAAACACCATATATTTT.

The rearrangement uses TRBV19 and TRBJ1-1; D may be TRBD1 (6 bases). The CDR3 loop spans 11 amino acids. V lost 7 bases and J lost 12, with 15 bases in between. Per germline, CDR1 LNHDA and CDR2 SQIVND (reference sequence). The CDR3 DNA follows: TGTGCCAGTACCTATTACAGGGCGACTTTCTTT. Translated: CASTYYRATFF.

This sequence joins TRBV7-2 and TRBJ1-6; TRBD1 agrees at 7 bases. Losses at the gene ends were 7 bases for V and 5 bases for J; bases not matched to a gene: 8. The CDR3 spans 15 residues. Germline V CDR1 and CDR2: SGHTA, FQGNSA. CDR3 sequence: CASTAQQGNNSPLHF. CDR3 coding DNA: TGTGCCAGCACAGCGCAACAGGGGAATAATTCACCCCTCCACTTT.

The rearrangement links TRBV6-2 or TRBV6-3 to TRBJ1-5; TRBD1 aligns across 8 bases. Germline V lookup: CDR1 MNHEY, CDR2 SVGEGT. The junction had 6 bases not matched to a gene; V was cut back by 2 bases and J by 3 bases. CDR3 length equals 16 residues. The CDR3 region has the DNA TGTGCCAGCAGTTACCGGACAGGGCTAGACAATCAGCCCCAGCATTTT. Its translation: CASSYRTGLDNQPQHF.

The chain combines TRBV6-5 with TRBJ1-5; maybe TRBD1 (5 bases). The ends were cut back, 2 bases at V and 5 bases at J, with 10 bases in the middle. Germline CDR1 MNHEY, CDR2 SVGAGI. This CDR3 is 14 amino acids long. For the CDR3, the DNA is TGTGCCAGCAGTTACGGGGCAGGAGATCAGCCCCAGCATTTT. Its translation: CASSYGAGDQPQHF.

This clone was recorded once. The CDR3 DNA is TGTGCCATCCCCAAGGCGGGACGACTGGGGGAGCAGTACTTC. The encoded protein is CAIPKAGRLGEQYF. The V and J genes are TRBV2 and TRBJ2-7; D might be TRBD2 (6 bases). The CDR3 consists of 14 residues. Trimming left V 10 bases short and J 7 bases short, with 23 bases between. Germline CDR1 SNHLY, CDR2 FYNNEI.

This chain connects TRBV12-3 or TRBV12-4 to TRBJ1-4, with D tentatively TRBD1 (6 bases). Deletions cut 1 base from V and 13 bases from J, with 13 bases between. This CDR3 is built from 13 residues. The CDR3 DNA sequence: TGTGCCAGCAGTTTAGGGGACACCGACTTACTGTTTTTT. Its protein product is CASSLGDTDLLFF.

V and J are TRBV5-1 and TRBJ1-1, with no clear D. This CDR3 has 15 residues. The V and J ends lost 0 bases and 5 bases respectively, with 14 bases between them. The V gene's germline CDR1 is SGHRS and CDR2 YFSETQ. The CDR3 protein is CASSLERPTETEAFF. The CDR3 coding sequence is TGCGCCAGCAGCTTGGAGAGGCCTACCGAAACTGAAGCTTTCTTT.

The rearrangement joins TRBV4-3 to TRBJ2-1; D unclear. CDR3 size: 14 residues. The germline V gene has CDR1 LGHNA and CDR2 YSLEER. Trimming shortened V by 0 bases and J by 6 bases, and 9 bases separated the two germline ends. CDR3 region: CASSQDLPSNEQFF. DNA for the CDR3: TGCGCCAGCAGCCAAGATCTCCCTAGCAATGAGCAGTTCTTC.

This clone occurred once. The rearrangement links TRBV5-1 to TRBJ2-7; maybe TRBD1 (7 bases). The V end was cut by 1 base, the J end by 5 bases, with 16 bases between. The CDR3 length is 15 residues. Germline loops: CDR1 SGHRS, CDR2 YFSETQ. CDR3: CASSLRRGRRDEQYF. The CDR3 nucleotides read TGCGCCAGCAGCTTGCGGAGGGGGCGTAGGGACGAGCAGTACTTC.

For the CDR3, the DNA is TGTGCCAGCAGCTTACAGCGGGGGGGCCTCGGGGAGCTGTTTTTT. Residues: CASSLQRGGLGELFF. The chain links TRBV7-2 to TRBJ2-2; 10 nucleotides agree with TRBD2. The CDR3 loop spans 15 amino acids. Germline V gene sequence: CDR1 SGHTA, CDR2 FQGNSA. The V segment lost 2 bases and the J segment 7 bases; nucleotides outside the gene matches: 4.

The chain links TRBV3-1 (or the pseudogene TRBV3-2) to TRBJ1-4; 7 nucleotides align to TRBD1. The CDR3 covers 14 residues. Unmatched junction bases numbered 7, after V lost 4 bases and J lost 8 bases. Looked up from germline, CDR1 is LGHDT and CDR2 is YNNKEL (reference sequence). CDR3 DNA sequence: TGTGCCAGCAGCCCAACTCCAGGGGGGGAAAAACTGTTTTTT. Encoded protein: CASSPTPGGEKLFF.

The rearrangement joins TRBV4-2 to TRBJ2-2, with TRBD2 identical over 8 bases. Trimming at V came to 1 base and at J to 5 bases, leaving 9 bases not matched to a gene. The CDR3 has 17 amino acids. Germline V gene data show CDR1 as LGHNA and CDR2 as YNFKEQ. Here the CDR3 DNA reads TGTGCCAGCAGCCAAGGGGCGGCGGGGGGAATAACCGGGGAGCTGTTTTTT. It specifies CASSQGAAGGITGELFF.